Each of the 3 T cell receptor beta chains below was sequenced from the same sample in a study of blood T cell repertoires in COVID-19. TCRdb keeps only in-frame clones here, not all; method: immunoSEQ multiplex PCR. Among about 400,000 clones listed, about 90% were seen once. Material for sequencing was peripheral blood. These TCRs come from a man aged 40-49 years with acute or convalescent COVID-19.

The V and J genes are TRBV6-5 and TRBJ1-3; TRBD1 agrees at 9 bases. The CDR3 contains 13 residues. Germline loops: CDR1 MNHEY, CDR2 SVGAGI. With V trimmed by 6 bases and J by 8 bases, 5 bases remained unmatched. CDR3 bases: TGTGCCAGCAGAAAGACAGGGGGGTACACCATATATTTT. It translates to CASRKTGGYTIYF.

The sample holds many counts of this clone. This rearrangement joins TRBV3-1 (or the pseudogene TRBV3-2) to TRBJ1-6, with D perhaps matching TRBD1 (5 bases). The CDR3 loop spans 17 amino acids. V lost 0 bases and J lost 8, with 17 bases in between. Per germline, CDR1 LGHDT and CDR2 YNNKEL (reference sequence). CDR3 coding DNA: TGTGCCAGCAGCCAAGATGGGGGTTGGGGGAGGCATTCACCCCTCCACTTT. This encodes CASSQDGGWGRHSPLHF.

A single count supports this clone. The chain carries TRBV4-1 and TRBJ1-1; TRBD1 matches at 7 bases. CDR3 length: 15 amino acids. The trim removed 4 bases at V and 2 bases at J, leaving 7 bases unmatched. In germline, CDR1 is MGHRA, CDR2 YSYEKL. The CDR3, as DNA: TGCGCCAGCAGCCGAGAAAGGGACAGCAACACTGAAGCTTTCTTT. Its translation: CASSRERDSNTEAFF.